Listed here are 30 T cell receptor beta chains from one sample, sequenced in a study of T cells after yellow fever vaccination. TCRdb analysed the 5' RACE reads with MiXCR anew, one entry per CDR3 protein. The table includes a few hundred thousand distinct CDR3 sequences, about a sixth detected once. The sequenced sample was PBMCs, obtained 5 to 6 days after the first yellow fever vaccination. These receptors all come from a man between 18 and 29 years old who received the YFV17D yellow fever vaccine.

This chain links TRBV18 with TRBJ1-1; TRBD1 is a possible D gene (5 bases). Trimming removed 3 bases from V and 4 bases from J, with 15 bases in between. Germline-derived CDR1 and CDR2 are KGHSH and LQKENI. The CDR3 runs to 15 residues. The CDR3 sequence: CASSPGPRGSTEAFF. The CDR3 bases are TGTGCCAGCTCACCTGGACCGCGGGGGAGCACTGAAGCTTTCTTT.

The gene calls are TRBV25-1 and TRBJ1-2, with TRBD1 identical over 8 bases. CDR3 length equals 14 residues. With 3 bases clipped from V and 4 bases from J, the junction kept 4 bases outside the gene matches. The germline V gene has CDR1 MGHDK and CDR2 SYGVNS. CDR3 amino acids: CASSEVDRGYGYTF. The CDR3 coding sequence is TGTGCCAGCAGTGAGGTTGACAGGGGCTATGGCTACACCTTC.

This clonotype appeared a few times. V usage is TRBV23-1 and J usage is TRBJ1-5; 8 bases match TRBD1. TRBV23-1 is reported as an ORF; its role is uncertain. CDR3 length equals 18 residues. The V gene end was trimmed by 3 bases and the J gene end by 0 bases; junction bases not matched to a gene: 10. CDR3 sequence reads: CASSHLGQGAHSNQPQHF. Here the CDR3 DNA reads TGCGCCAGCAGTCACCTTGGACAGGGAGCCCATAGCAATCAGCCCCAGCATTTT.

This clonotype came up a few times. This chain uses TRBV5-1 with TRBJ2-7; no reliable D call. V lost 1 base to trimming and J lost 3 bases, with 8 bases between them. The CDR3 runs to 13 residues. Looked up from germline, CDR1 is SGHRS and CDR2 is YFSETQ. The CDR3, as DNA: TGCGCCAGCAGCTTGCTGGCGAACTACGAGCAGTACTTC. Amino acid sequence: CASSLLANYEQYF.

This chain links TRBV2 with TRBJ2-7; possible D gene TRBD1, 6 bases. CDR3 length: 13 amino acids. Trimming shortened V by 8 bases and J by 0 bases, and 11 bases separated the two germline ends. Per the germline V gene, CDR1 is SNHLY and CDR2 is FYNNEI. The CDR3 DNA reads TGTGCCAGCGCAGACAGGCGCTCCTACGAGCAGTACGTC. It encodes CASADRRSYEQYV.

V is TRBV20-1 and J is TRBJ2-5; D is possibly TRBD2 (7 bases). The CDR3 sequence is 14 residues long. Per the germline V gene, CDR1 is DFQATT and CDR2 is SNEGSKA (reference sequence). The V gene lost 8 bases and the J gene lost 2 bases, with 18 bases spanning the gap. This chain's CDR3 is CSTYRRGAQETQYF. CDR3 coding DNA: TGCAGTACTTATCGCCGGGGGGCACAAGAGACCCAGTACTTC.

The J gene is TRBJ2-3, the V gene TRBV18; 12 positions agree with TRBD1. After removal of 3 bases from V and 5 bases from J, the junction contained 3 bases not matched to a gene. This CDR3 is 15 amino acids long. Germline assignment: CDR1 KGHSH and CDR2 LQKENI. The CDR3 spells CASSPGTGGVDTQYF. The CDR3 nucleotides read TGTGCCAGCTCACCTGGGACAGGGGGCGTAGATACGCAGTATTTT.

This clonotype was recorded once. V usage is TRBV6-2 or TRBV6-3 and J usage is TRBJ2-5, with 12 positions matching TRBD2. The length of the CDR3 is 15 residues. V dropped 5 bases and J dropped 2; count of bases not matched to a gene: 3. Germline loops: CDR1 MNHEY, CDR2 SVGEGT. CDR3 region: CASSRTSGEQETQYF. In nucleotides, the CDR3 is TGTGCCAGCAGTCGGACTAGCGGGGAGCAAGAGACCCAGTACTTC.

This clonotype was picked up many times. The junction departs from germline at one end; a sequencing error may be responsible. The CDR3 DNA reads as TGCGCCAGCAGCTATTCCGGGAGCTCCTACAATGAGCAGTTCTTC. This sequence encodes CASSYSGSSYNEQFF. The chain recombines TRBV6-5 with TRBJ2-1; D is perhaps TRBD2 (6 bases). Looked up from germline, CDR1 is MNHEY and CDR2 is SVGAGI. The CDR3 is 15 residues long.

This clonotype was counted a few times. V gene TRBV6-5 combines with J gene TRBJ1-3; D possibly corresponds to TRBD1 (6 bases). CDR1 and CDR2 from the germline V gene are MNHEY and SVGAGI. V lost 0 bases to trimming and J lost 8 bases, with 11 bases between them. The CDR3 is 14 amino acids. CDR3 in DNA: TGTGCCAGCAGTTACTCTCGGGGGGCTGACACCATATATTTT. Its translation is CASSYSRGADTIYF.

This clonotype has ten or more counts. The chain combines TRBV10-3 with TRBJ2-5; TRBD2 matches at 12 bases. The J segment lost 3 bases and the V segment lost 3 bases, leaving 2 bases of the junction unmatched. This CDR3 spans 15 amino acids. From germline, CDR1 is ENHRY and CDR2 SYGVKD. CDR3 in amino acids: CAISERTSGEETQYF. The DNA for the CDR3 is TGTGCCATCAGTGAACGGACTAGCGGGGAAGAGACCCAGTACTTC.

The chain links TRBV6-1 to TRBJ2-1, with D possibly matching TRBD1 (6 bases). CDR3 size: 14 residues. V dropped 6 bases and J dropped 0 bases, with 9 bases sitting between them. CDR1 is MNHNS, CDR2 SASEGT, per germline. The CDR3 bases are TGTGCCAGCAGGAGGGGGTTCTCCTACAATGAGCAGTTCTTC. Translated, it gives CASRRGFSYNEQFF.

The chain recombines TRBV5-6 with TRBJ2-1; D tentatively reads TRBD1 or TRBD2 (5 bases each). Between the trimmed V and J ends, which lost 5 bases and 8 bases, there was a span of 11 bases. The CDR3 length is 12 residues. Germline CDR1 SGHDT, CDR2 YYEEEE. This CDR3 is CASSFRGYEQFF. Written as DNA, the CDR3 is TGTGCCAGCAGTTTCCGGGGCTATGAGCAGTTCTTC.

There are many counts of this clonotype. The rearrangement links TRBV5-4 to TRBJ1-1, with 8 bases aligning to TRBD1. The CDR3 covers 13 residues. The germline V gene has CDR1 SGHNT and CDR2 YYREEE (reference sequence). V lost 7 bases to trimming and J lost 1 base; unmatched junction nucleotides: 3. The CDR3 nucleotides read TGTGCCAGCTTGGGACAGGCGAACACTGAAGCTTTCTTT. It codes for CASLGQANTEAFF. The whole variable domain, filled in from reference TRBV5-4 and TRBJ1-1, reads ETGVTQSPTHLIKTRGQQVTLRCSSQSGHNTVSWYQQALGQGPQFIFQYYREEENGRGNFPPRFSGLQFPNYSSELNVNALELDDSALYLCASLGQANTEAFFGQGTRLTVV.

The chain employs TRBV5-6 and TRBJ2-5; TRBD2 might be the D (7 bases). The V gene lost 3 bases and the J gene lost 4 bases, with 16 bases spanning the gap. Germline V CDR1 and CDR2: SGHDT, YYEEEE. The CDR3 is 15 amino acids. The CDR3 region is CASSSQGGFVETQYF. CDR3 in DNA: TGTGCCAGCAGCTCACAGGGAGGGTTTGTAGAGACCCAGTACTTC.

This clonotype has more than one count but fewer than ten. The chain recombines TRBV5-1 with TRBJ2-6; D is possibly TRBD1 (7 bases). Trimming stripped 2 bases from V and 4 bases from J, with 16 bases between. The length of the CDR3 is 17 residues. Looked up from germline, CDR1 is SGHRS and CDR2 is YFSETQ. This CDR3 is CASSFGGTVWGANVLTF. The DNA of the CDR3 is TGCGCCAGCAGCTTTGGGGGGACAGTGTGGGGGGCCAACGTCCTGACTTTC.

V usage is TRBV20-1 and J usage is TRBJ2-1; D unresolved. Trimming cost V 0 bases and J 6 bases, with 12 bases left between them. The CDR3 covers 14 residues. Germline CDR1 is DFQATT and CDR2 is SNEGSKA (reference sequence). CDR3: CSARDLPSFNEQFF. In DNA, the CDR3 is TGCAGTGCTAGAGATCTCCCTAGTTTCAATGAGCAGTTCTTC.

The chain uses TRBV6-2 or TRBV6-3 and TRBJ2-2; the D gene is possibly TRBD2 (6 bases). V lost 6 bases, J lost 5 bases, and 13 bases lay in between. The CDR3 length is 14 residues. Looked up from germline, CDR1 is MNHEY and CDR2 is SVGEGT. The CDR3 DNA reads TGTGCCAGCAGGGGGGAGGCAGATACCGGGGAGCTGTTTTTT. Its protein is CASRGEADTGELFF.

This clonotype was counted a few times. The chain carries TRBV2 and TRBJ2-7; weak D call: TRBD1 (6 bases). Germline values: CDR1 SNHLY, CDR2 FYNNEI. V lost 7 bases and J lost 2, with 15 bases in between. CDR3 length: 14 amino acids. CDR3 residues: CASIRGVLAYEQYV. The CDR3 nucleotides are TGTGCCAGCATCAGGGGCGTTTTGGCCTACGAGCAGTACGTC.

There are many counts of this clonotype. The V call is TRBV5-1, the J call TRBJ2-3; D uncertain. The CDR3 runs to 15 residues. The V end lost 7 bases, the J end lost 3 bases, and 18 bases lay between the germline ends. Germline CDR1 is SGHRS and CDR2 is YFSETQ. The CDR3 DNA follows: TGCGCCAGCGGGCTGGATTGGGGTAAGACAGATACGCAGTATTTT. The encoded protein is CASGLDWGKTDTQYF.

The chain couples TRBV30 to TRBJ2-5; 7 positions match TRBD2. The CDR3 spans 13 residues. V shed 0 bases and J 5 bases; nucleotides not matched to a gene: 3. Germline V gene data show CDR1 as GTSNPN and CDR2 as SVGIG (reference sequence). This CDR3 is CAWSVQGGETQYF. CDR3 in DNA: TGTGCCTGGAGTGTTCAGGGAGGGGAGACCCAGTACTTC.

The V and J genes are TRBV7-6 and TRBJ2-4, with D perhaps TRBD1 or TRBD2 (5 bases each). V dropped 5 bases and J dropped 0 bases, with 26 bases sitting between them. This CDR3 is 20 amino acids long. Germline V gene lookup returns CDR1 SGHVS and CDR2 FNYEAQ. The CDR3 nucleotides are TGTGCCAGCAGCCCGCTTAAGGGGCGGGTCACAGCAGGAGCCAAAAACATTCAGTACTTC. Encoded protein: CASSPLKGRVTAGAKNIQYF.

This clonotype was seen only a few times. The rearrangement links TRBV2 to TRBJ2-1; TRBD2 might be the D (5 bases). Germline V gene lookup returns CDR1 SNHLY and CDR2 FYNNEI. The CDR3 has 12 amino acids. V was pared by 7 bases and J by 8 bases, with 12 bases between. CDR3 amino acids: CASTLDGDEQFF. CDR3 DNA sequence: TGTGCCAGCACACTAGATGGAGATGAGCAGTTCTTC.

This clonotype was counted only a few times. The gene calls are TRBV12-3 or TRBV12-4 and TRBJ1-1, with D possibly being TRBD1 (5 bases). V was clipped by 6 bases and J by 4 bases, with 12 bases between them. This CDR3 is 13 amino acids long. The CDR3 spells CASRPGTGTEAFF. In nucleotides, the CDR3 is TGTGCCAGCAGACCCGGGACCGGCACTGAAGCTTTCTTT.

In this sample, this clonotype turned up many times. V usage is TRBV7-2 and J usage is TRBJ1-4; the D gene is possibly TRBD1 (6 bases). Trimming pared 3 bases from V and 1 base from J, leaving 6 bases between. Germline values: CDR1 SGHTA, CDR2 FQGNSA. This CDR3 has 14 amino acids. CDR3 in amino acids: CASSLGQTNEKLFF. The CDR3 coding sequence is TGTGCCAGCAGCTTGGGACAAACTAATGAAAAACTGTTTTTT. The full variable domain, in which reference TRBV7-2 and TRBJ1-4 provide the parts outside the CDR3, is GAGVSQSPSNKVTEKGKDVELRCDPISGHTALYWYRQSLGQGLEFLIYFQGNSAPDKSGLPSDRFSAERTGGSVSTLTIQRTQQEDSAVYLCASSLGQTNEKLFFGSGTQLSVL.

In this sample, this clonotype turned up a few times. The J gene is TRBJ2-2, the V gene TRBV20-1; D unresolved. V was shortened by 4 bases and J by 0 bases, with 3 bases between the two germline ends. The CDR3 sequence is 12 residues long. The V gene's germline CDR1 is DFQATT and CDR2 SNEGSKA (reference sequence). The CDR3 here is CSAITNTGELFF. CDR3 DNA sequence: TGCAGTGCTATCACGAACACCGGGGAGCTGTTTTTT.

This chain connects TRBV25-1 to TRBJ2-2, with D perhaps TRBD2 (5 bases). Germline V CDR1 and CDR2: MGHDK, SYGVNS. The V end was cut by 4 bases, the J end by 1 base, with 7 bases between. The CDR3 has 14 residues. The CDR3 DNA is TGTGCCAGCAGTGGCGGACTGAACACCGGGGAGCTGTTTTTT. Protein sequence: CASSGGLNTGELFF.

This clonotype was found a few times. CDR3 protein: CATSDKGDNQPQHF. The DNA for the CDR3 is TGTGCCACCAGTGATAAGGGGGACAATCAGCCCCAGCATTTT. This chain joins TRBV24-1 and TRBJ1-5, with a weak D call TRBD1 (6 bases). The germline V gene has CDR1 KGHDR and CDR2 SFDVKD. The CDR3 has 14 amino acids. V dropped 3 bases and J dropped 3 bases, with 8 bases sitting between them.

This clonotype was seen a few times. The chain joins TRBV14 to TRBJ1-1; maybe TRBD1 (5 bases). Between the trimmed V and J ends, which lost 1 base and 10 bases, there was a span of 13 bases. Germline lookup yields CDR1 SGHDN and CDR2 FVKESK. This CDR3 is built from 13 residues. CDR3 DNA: TGTGCCAGCAGCCAAGCCCGGGGCGGGTCAGCTTTCTTT. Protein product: CASSQARGGSAFF. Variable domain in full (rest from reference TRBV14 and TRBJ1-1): EAGVTQFPSHSVIEKGQTVTLRCDPISGHDNLYWYRRVMGKEIKFLLHFVKESKQDESGMPNNRFLAERTGGTYSTLKVQPAELEDSGVYFCASSQARGGSAFFGQGTRLTVV.

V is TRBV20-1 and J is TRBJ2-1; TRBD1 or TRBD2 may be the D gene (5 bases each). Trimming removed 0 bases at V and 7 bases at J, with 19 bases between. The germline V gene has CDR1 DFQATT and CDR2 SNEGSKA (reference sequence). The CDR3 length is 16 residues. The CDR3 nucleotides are TGCAGTGCTAGAGATCTGGGGGTGGCCCCAGGTAATGAGCAGTTCTTC. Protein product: CSARDLGVAPGNEQFF.